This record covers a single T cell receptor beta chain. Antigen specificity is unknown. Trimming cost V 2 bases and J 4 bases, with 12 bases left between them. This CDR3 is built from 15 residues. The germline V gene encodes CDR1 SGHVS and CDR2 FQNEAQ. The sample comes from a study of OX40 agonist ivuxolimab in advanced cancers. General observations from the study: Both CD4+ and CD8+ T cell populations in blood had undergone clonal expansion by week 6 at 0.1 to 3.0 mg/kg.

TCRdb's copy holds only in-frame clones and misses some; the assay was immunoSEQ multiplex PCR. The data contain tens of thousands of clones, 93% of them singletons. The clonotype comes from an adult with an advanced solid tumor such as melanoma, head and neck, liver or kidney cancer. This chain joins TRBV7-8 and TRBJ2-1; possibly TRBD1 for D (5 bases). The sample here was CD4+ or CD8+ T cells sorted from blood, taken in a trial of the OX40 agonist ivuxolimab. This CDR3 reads CASSLSQGTYNEQFF. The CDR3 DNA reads TGTGCCAGCAGCTTATCCCAGGGTACGTACAATGAGCAGTTCTTC.